This T cell receptor beta chain is from a study of long-term antiretroviral therapy in people with HIV. The germline V gene has CDR1 SGHNT and CDR2 YENEEA. The CDR3 runs to 16 residues. The V gene lost 5 bases and the J gene lost 7 bases, with 23 bases spanning the gap. Version v3.0 of the immunoSEQ assay ran at survey level. Method: immunoSEQ multiplex PCR; TCRdb's copy keeps in-frame clones and lacks some. The table shows roughly 25,000 clones, with 83% occurring only once. This material consisted of unsorted PBMCs, taken 0.4 years after starting antiretroviral therapy. The chain joins TRBV11-3 to TRBJ2-5; the D gene is possibly TRBD1 (5 bases). This sequence was found in a man aged 50-60 years with HIV. CDR3 DNA sequence: TGTGCCAGCAGCAATAGAGGAGTTGACCCTCAGGGGACCCAGTACTTC. Protein product: CASSNRGVDPQGTQYF.